This T cell receptor beta chain was found in a study of cytomegalovirus exposure and HLA in healthy donors. PCR was performed using 60 Vbeta and 13 Jbeta primers. Sequenced by immunoSEQ multiplex PCR; TCRdb stores in-frame clones only, minus some. The top ten hold about 7% of the sample, which has about 180,000 clones, about 80% seen once. V lost 2 bases to trimming and J lost 6 bases, with 14 bases between them. Per the germline V gene, CDR1 is SGHDN and CDR2 is FVKESK. The CDR3 runs 14 residues. General study results and limits: For TCR beta chains, V- and J-gene trimming was later linked to a missense DCLRE1C variant.

Likely unrecorded immune exposures existed in these nominally healthy donors. This clone was detected a few times. As yet, its antigen is unknown. Sequencing used PBMCs. The receptor comes from a man aged 25-45 years in good health and CMV-seropositive. The V and J genes are TRBV14 and TRBJ2-7; D is ambiguous. The CDR3 reads CASSQTETSLEQYF. CDR3 bases: TGTGCCAGCAGCCAAACAGAGACCTCGCTCGAGCAGTACTTC.